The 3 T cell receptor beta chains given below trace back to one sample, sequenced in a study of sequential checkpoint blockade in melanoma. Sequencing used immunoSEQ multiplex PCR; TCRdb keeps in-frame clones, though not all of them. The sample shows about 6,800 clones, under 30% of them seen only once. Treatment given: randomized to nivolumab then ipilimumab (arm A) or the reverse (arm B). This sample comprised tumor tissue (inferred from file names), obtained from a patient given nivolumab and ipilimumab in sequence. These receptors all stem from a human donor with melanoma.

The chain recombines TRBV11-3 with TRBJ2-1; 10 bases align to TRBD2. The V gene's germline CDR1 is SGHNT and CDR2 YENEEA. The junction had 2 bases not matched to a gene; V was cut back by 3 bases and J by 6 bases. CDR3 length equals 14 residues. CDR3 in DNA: TGTGCCAGCAGCTTCCCTAGCGGGAGCAATGAGCAGTTCTTC. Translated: CASSFPSGSNEQFF.

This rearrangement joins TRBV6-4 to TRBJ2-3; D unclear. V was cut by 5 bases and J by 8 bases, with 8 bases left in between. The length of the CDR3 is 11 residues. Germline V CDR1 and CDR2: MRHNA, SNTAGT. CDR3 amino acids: CASSSAPTQYF. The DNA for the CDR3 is TGTGCCAGCAGTTCTGCCCCTACGCAGTATTTT.

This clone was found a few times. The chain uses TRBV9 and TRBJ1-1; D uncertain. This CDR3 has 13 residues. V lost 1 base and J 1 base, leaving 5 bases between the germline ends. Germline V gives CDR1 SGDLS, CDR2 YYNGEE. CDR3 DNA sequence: TGTGCCAGCAGCGTACGGCAGAACACTGAAGCTTTCTTT. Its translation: CASSVRQNTEAFF.